The 8 T cell receptor beta chains in this list originate from one sample, sequenced in a study of blood T cell repertoires in COVID-19. Clones were sequenced by immunoSEQ multiplex PCR, and TCRdb holds only the in-frame ones, with some missing. The sample lists around 250,000 clones; roughly 88% were seen once. Sequenced input: peripheral blood. Every receptor here comes from an elderly man with acute or convalescent COVID-19.

The rearrangement uses TRBV21-1 and TRBJ1-5. TRBV21-1 is marked as a pseudogene. The CDR3 length is 12 residues. Written as DNA, the CDR3 is TGTGCCAGCAACCCGCTGAGACAGCCCCAGCATTTT. It yields the protein CASNPLRQPQHF.

The chain employs TRBV19 and TRBJ2-5, with 9 positions matching TRBD2. Losses at the gene ends were 5 bases for V and 4 bases for J; bases not matched to a gene: 8. Germline-derived CDR1 and CDR2 are LNHDA and SQIVND (reference sequence). This CDR3 is built from 15 residues. The CDR3 DNA reads TGTGCCAGTAGTTGGCGCGGGGGGGACACAGAGACCCAGTACTTC. It translates to CASSWRGGDTETQYF. Complete variable domain (other parts from reference TRBV19 and TRBJ2-5): DGGITQSPKYLFRKEGQNVTLSCEQNLNHDAMYWYRQDPGQGLRLIYYSQIVNDFQKGDIAEGYSVSREKKESFPLTVTSAQKNPTAFYLCASSWRGGDTETQYFGPGTRLLVL.

The chain couples TRBV6-6 to TRBJ2-7; 10 bases match TRBD1. V lost 4 bases and J lost 0; bases outside the gene matches: 6. From germline, CDR1 is MNHNY and CDR2 SVGAGI (reference sequence). This CDR3 has 16 residues. In nucleotides, the CDR3 is TGTGCCAGCAGTTCTATTGACAGGGGGCACTCCTACGAGCAGTACTTC. It specifies CASSSIDRGHSYEQYF.

As for this clone: A read error may account for a junction end that differs from germline. The V and J genes are TRBV7-7 and TRBJ2-2, with a tentative D call TRBD1 (8 bases). CDR3 length equals 15 residues. Germline V gives CDR1 SSHAT, CDR2 FNYEAQ (reference sequence). CDR3 nucleotides: TGTGCTAGCAGCCAGGACAGGGAGGGCACCGGGGAGCTGTTTTTT. It specifies CASSQDREGTGELFF.

The sample holds many counts of this clone. The V call is TRBV6-1, the J call TRBJ1-6; the D is unclear. Germline CDR1 reads MNHNS; CDR2 reads SASEGT. The CDR3 has 12 residues. Trimming cost V 3 bases and J 12 bases, with 9 bases left between them. The CDR3, as DNA: TGTGCCAGCAGTGAGTCAAAATTACCCCTCCACTTT. It yields the protein CASSESKLPLHF.

A single count supports this clone. The V and J genes are TRBV7-9 and TRBJ2-6; D possibly corresponds to TRBD2 (6 bases). This CDR3 has 16 residues. The V end lost 6 bases, the J end lost 4 bases, and 16 bases lay between the germline ends. The germline V gene encodes CDR1 SEHNR and CDR2 FQNEAQ (reference sequence). The chain's CDR3 is CASRHSGEPGANVLTF. As DNA, the CDR3 is TGTGCCAGCAGGCACTCGGGAGAACCCGGGGCCAACGTCCTGACTTTC.

The V gene is TRBV2, the J gene TRBJ2-2, with D perhaps TRBD1 (5 bases). The germline gives CDR1 SNHLY, CDR2 FYNNEI. V was pared by 7 bases and J by 1 base, with 10 bases between. CDR3 size: 14 residues. CDR3 sequence (DNA): TGTGCCAGCAAAATGACAGAGAACACCGGGGAGCTGTTTTTT. Translation: CASKMTENTGELFF.

This chain's CDR3 is CASRIQEGGTEAFF. The CDR3 nucleotides read TGTGCCAGCAGGATTCAAGAAGGGGGCACTGAAGCTTTCTTT. The chain joins TRBV2 to TRBJ1-1; weak D call: TRBD1 (6 bases). With 6 bases removed from V and 4 bases from J, the gap between germline ends came to 15 bases. The CDR3 runs 14 residues. Germline-derived CDR1 and CDR2 are SNHLY and FYNNEI.